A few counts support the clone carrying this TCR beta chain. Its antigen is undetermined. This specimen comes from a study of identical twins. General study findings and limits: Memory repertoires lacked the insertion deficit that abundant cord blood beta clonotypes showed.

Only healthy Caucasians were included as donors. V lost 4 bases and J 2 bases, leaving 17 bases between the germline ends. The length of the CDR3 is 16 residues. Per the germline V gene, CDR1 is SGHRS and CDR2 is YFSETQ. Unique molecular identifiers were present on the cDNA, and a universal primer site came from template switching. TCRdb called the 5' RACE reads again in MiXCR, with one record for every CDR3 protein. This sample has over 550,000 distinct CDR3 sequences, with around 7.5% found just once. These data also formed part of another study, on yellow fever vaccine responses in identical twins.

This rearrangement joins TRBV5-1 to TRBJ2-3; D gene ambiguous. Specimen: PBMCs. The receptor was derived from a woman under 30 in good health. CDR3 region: CASSSQHQMATDTQYF. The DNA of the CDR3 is TGCGCCAGCAGCAGTCAGCACCAGATGGCCACAGATACGCAGTATTTT.